This T cell receptor beta chain emerged from a study of identical twins. Regarding the study as a whole: Modeled out-of-frame TCR alpha sharing in monozygotic twins fell below observed levels. Cord blood beta clonotypes present at high abundance carried fewer insertions; no such pattern appeared in memory repertoires.

TCRdb recomputed calls from the 5' RACE reads with MiXCR, one row per CDR3 protein. The sample shows about 220,000 distinct CDR3 sequences, around 6.8% of them seen only once. This clonotype was seen only a few times. Its antigen remains unknown. The CDR3 consists of 15 residues. Germline V gene lookup returns CDR1 MRHNA and CDR2 SNTAGT. Losses at the gene ends were 6 bases for V and 3 bases for J; bases not matched to a gene: 9. The same sample was also studied in work on yellow fever vaccine responses in identical twins.

This chain uses TRBV6-4 with TRBJ2-3; TRBD2 matches 7 bases. The specimen was memory (CD45RO+) T cells sorted from blood. The sequence was collected from a woman between 18 and 29 years old in good health. The CDR3 bases are TGTGCCAGCAGCCTCACGGCGGGGGTTACAGATACGCAGTATTTT. Protein product: CASSLTAGVTDTQYF.